These 30 T cell receptor beta chains originate from one sample sequenced in a study of memory CD4+ T cells and cytomegalovirus serostatus. Single viable CD3+CD4+CD8-CD45RO+ cells were sorted as the memory CD4+ T cells. Assay: immunoSEQ multiplex PCR; the TCRdb copy retains only in-frame clones and omits some. The table records around 30,000 clones, approximately 72% of them present only once. The material sequenced was memory CD4+ T cells from blood. The receptors were sampled from an adult in good health and CMV-seronegative. Some clones in this sample may be carry-over from other donors' samples.

The rearrangement links TRBV19 to TRBJ1-5; D gene uncertain. CDR3 length: 13 amino acids. Germline V CDR1 and CDR2: LNHDA, SQIVND (reference sequence). V was trimmed by 5 bases and J by 5 bases, leaving 10 bases between them. CDR3 coding DNA: TGTGCCAGTAGTCTCGGGCGGGATCAGCCCCAGCATTTT. It translates to CASSLGRDQPQHF.

CDR3 amino acids: CASSARTVGGNTEAFF. The CDR3 DNA reads as TGTGCCAGCAGTGCTCGGACAGTTGGCGGGAACACTGAAGCTTTCTTT. The chain is built from TRBV9 and TRBJ1-1, with D perhaps matching TRBD1 (6 bases). The V end was cut by 5 bases, the J end by 1 base, with 18 bases between. This CDR3 region has 16 residues. CDR1 and CDR2 from the germline V gene are SGDLS and YYNGEE.

The CDR3 protein is CASSQGGGNLNTEAFF. CDR3 bases: TGTGCCAGCAGCCAAGGCGGGGGCAATCTGAACACTGAAGCTTTCTTT. The rearrangement joins TRBV14 to TRBJ1-1, with a possible D match to TRBD1 (6 bases). V lost 1 base, J lost 0 bases, and 12 bases lay in between. This CDR3 spans 16 amino acids. Germline lookup yields CDR1 SGHDN and CDR2 FVKESK.

V is TRBV6-1 and J is TRBJ2-5; 12 nucleotides agree with TRBD2. The CDR3 loop spans 15 amino acids. V was pared by 7 bases and J by 5 bases, with 8 bases of the junction left unmatched. Looked up from germline, CDR1 is MNHNS and CDR2 is SASEGT. CDR3 loop: CASILSGLAGETQYF. The CDR3 nucleotides read TGTGCCAGCATCCTTTCGGGACTAGCGGGTGAGACCCAGTACTTC.

The rearrangement links TRBV5-1 to TRBJ1-4, with no clear D. Germline loops: CDR1 SGHRS, CDR2 YFSETQ. Trimming took off 5 bases at V and 5 bases at J, with 16 bases between the two ends. This CDR3 comprises 15 residues. CDR3 protein: CASSPTRAVNEKLFF. In nucleotides, the CDR3 is TGCGCCAGCAGTCCCACCCGGGCGGTGAATGAAAAACTGTTTTTT.

The J gene is TRBJ1-6, the V gene TRBV5-1, with 7 bases lining up with TRBD1. The trim removed 3 bases at V and 8 bases at J, leaving 11 bases unmatched. This CDR3 region has 16 residues. Germline V gene sequence: CDR1 SGHRS, CDR2 YFSETQ. The chain's CDR3 is CASSSGGGTDYSPLHF. The CDR3 nucleotides read TGCGCCAGCAGCTCGGGCGGCGGGACAGATTATTCACCCCTCCACTTT.

The V and J genes are TRBV7-8 and TRBJ2-5; no firm D call. The CDR3 contains 14 residues. Trimming left V 0 bases short and J 5 bases short, with 10 bases between. The germline CDR1 and CDR2 sequences are SGHVS and FQNEAQ. This chain's CDR3 is CASSLARWGETQYF. CDR3 nucleotides: TGTGCCAGCAGCTTAGCGCGGTGGGGTGAGACCCAGTACTTC.

This chain links TRBV4-1 with TRBJ2-2; a weak D match, TRBD2 (5 bases). Trimming took 1 base from V and 5 from J, leaving 14 bases between them. CDR1 is MGHRA, CDR2 YSYEKL, per germline. The CDR3 extends over 16 amino acids. The CDR3 DNA reads as TGCGCCAGCAGCCAAGCCTTCCTCGGGGTGACCGGGGAGCTGTTTTTT. Translating it yields CASSQAFLGVTGELFF.

The chain links TRBV12-5 to TRBJ2-1; 12 nucleotides match TRBD2. The J segment lost 7 bases and the V segment lost 2 bases, leaving 9 bases of the junction unmatched. The CDR3 is 17 residues long. Germline CDR1 reads LGHNT; CDR2 reads FRNRAP. The CDR3 bases are TGTGCTAGTGGTTTGCCCGCACTAGCGGGGGGTGATAATGAGCAGTTCTTC. This codes for CASGLPALAGGDNEQFF.

The V call is TRBV6-1, the J call TRBJ1-3; D is possibly TRBD1 (5 bases). The CDR3 runs to 16 residues. Trimming cost V 2 bases and J 3 bases, with 14 bases left between them. Germline lookup yields CDR1 MNHNS and CDR2 SASEGT. CDR3 in amino acids: CASSERRASGGNTIYF. The CDR3, as DNA: TGTGCCAGCAGTGAACGCAGGGCCTCCGGTGGAAACACCATATATTTT.

This clone was observed once. The J gene is TRBJ1-1, the V gene TRBV4-1, with TRBD1 as a possible D gene (5 bases). The length of the CDR3 is 13 residues. V gave up 3 bases and J gave up 3 bases, with 8 bases separating them. CDR1 is MGHRA and CDR2 is YSYEKL in the germline V gene. The CDR3 protein is CASSQGPDTEAFF. CDR3 in DNA: TGCGCCAGCAGCCAGGGGCCCGACACTGAAGCTTTCTTT.

J is TRBJ2-1 and V is TRBV14; TRBD2 matches 8 bases. There are 16 residues in the CDR3. Germline V gene data show CDR1 as SGHDN and CDR2 as FVKESK. V shed 1 base, J shed 1 base, and the junction held 3 bases outside the gene matches. The CDR3 DNA is TGTGCCAGCAGCCAAGTACGCGGGAGGTCCTACAATGAGCAGTTCTTC. Residues: CASSQVRGRSYNEQFF.

This clone was observed a few times. J is TRBJ1-5 and V is TRBV29-1, with 7 positions matching TRBD1. V lost 7 bases and J lost 7; bases outside the gene matches: 7. The CDR3 totals 12 residues. Germline V lookup: CDR1 SQVTM, CDR2 ANQGSEA. CDR3 DNA sequence: TGCAGCGCCCGACAGGGTGACCAGCCCCAGCATTTT. This gives the protein CSARQGDQPQHF. Variable domain in full (rest from reference TRBV29-1 and TRBJ1-5): SAVISQKPSRDICQRGTSLTIQCQVDSQVTMMFWYRQQPGQSLTLIATANQGSEATYESGFVIDKFPISRPNLTFSTLTVSNMSPEDSSIYLCSARQGDQPQHFGDGTRLSIL.

This chain connects TRBV10-3 to TRBJ2-7, with TRBD2 matching over 15 bases. This CDR3 is 18 amino acids long. Per the germline V gene, CDR1 is ENHRY and CDR2 is SYGVKD. After removal of 4 bases from V and 1 base from J, the junction contained 8 bases not matched to a gene. Here the CDR3 reads CAISGTSGGAIESYEQYF. The CDR3 region has the DNA TGTGCCATCAGTGGGACTAGCGGGGGGGCCATCGAGTCCTACGAGCAGTACTTC.

The chain is built from TRBV27 and TRBJ1-3; tentative D call: TRBD1 (5 bases). This CDR3 has 16 residues. The germline V gene has CDR1 MNHEY and CDR2 SMNVEV (reference sequence). V lost 5 bases and J 0 bases, leaving 14 bases between the germline ends. The CDR3 DNA reads as TGTGCCAGCAGTCCTCGGGAGGGACTCTCTGGAAACACCATATATTTT. The encoded protein is CASSPREGLSGNTIYF.

V and J are TRBV18 and TRBJ2-3, with D uncertain. Germline CDR1 KGHSH, CDR2 LQKENI. The CDR3 extends over 13 amino acids. The V end lost 10 bases, the J end lost 1 base, and 12 bases lay between the germline ends. The CDR3: CATTISRTDTQYF. The CDR3 region has the DNA TGTGCCACCACCATTTCCCGCACAGATACGCAGTATTTT.

This clone was detected once. The chain employs TRBV27 and TRBJ2-1; TRBD2 aligns across 15 bases. Trimming at V came to 8 bases and at J to 6 bases, leaving 2 bases not matched to a gene. The length of the CDR3 is 14 residues. CDR1 MNHEY and CDR2 SMNVEV come from the germline V gene (reference sequence). The CDR3 region has the DNA TGTGCCAGCGGACTAGCGGGGGGGCCCAATGAGCAGTTCTTC. Translating it yields CASGLAGGPNEQFF.

This CDR3 is CALGSPDTGELFF. In nucleotides, the CDR3 is TGTGCCTTGGGTAGCCCGGACACCGGGGAGCTGTTTTTT. J is TRBJ2-2 and V is TRBV28; no clear D gene. The germline V gene has CDR1 MDHEN and CDR2 SYDVKM. There are 13 residues in the CDR3. V lost 11 bases and J lost 3, with 13 bases in between.

This clone has more than one count but fewer than ten. The chain recombines TRBV5-4 with TRBJ1-1, with D unclear. Germline V gene data show CDR1 as SGHNT and CDR2 as YYREEE (reference sequence). CDR3 size: 14 residues. Trimming left V 4 bases short and J 1 base short, with 11 bases between. CDR3 nucleotides: TGTGCCAGCAGCCCCGTGGCAGAGAACACTGAAGCTTTCTTT. This encodes CASSPVAENTEAFF.

The chain carries TRBV18 and TRBJ1-2; D is undetermined. This CDR3 region has 18 residues. CDR1 KGHSH and CDR2 LQKENI come from the germline V gene. Trimming stripped 1 base from V and 6 bases from J, with 24 bases between. The CDR3 region has the DNA TGTGCCAGCTCACCACGTCCGGGCCCCCAAGGAGGTTCGGATGGCTACACCTTC. Its protein is CASSPRPGPQGGSDGYTF.

The V call is TRBV7-2, the J call TRBJ2-7, with D uncertain. The CDR3 covers 15 residues. Trimming pared 1 base from V and 7 bases from J, leaving 17 bases between. The V gene's germline CDR1 is SGHTA and CDR2 FQGNSA. Here the CDR3 DNA reads TGTGCCAGCAGCTTAGATGGGCAGCGCGTTTCGGAGCAGTACTTC. Its translation: CASSLDGQRVSEQYF.

This clone has a single count. V and J are TRBV6-5 and TRBJ1-2, with D unresolved. With 0 bases removed from V and 0 bases from J, the gap between germline ends came to 11 bases. CDR1 and CDR2 from the germline V gene are MNHEY and SVGAGI. This CDR3 region has 16 residues. This CDR3 reads CASSYSGVSTNYGYTF. CDR3 bases: TGTGCCAGCAGTTACTCTGGGGTCTCCACTAACTATGGCTACACCTTC.

The chain carries TRBV6-5 and TRBJ1-2; D possibly corresponds to TRBD1 (5 bases). V was cut by 0 bases and J by 8 bases, with 16 bases left in between. CDR3 size: 15 residues. From germline, CDR1 is MNHEY and CDR2 SVGAGI. The CDR3 loop reads CASSYSTRGRGGYTF. Here the CDR3 DNA reads TGTGCCAGCAGTTACTCGACTCGGGGGAGGGGAGGCTACACCTTC.

This chain connects TRBV6-6 to TRBJ1-1; D possibly corresponds to TRBD1 (5 bases). The V gene lost 2 bases and the J gene lost 10 bases, with 14 bases spanning the gap. Per germline, CDR1 MNHNY and CDR2 SVGAGI (reference sequence). This CDR3 region has 13 residues. DNA of the CDR3: TGTGCCAGCAGTTACACCGGGACGGGTGGAGCTTTCTTT. It encodes CASSYTGTGGAFF.

A few counts support this clone. The chain combines TRBV6-5 with TRBJ1-2, with D possibly matching TRBD1 (6 bases). V dropped 4 bases and J dropped 3 bases, with 9 bases sitting between them. The CDR3 spans 13 residues. The germline V gene encodes CDR1 MNHEY and CDR2 SVGAGI. This chain's CDR3 is CASSSGAHYGYTF. The CDR3 DNA reads TGTGCCAGCAGTTCAGGGGCCCACTATGGCTACACCTTC.

J is TRBJ2-2 and V is TRBV6-5; D not resolved. CDR1 and CDR2 from the germline V gene are MNHEY and SVGAGI. V was clipped by 2 bases and J by 10 bases, with 17 bases between them. CDR3 size: 15 residues. The DNA for the CDR3 is TGTGCCAGCAGTTACCTGTCCGGGTCAAGCGAGGAGCTGTTTTTT. This sequence encodes CASSYLSGSSEELFF.

The chain is built from TRBV6-1 and TRBJ1-1; D remains ambiguous. The CDR3 covers 14 residues. Trimming took off 6 bases at V and 4 bases at J, with 15 bases between the two ends. Germline CDR1 reads MNHNS; CDR2 reads SASEGT. CDR3 sequence reads: CASRSGSYLTEAFF. The CDR3 region has the DNA TGTGCCAGCAGGTCCGGGTCTTATCTCACTGAAGCTTTCTTT.

This rearrangement joins TRBV7-2 to TRBJ2-1; 16 bases agree with TRBD2. Germline V lookup: CDR1 SGHTA, CDR2 FQGNSA. This CDR3 has 14 residues. With 5 bases clipped from V and 10 bases from J, the junction kept 2 bases outside the gene matches. Here the CDR3 DNA reads TGTGCCAGCAGCGCGGGACTAGCGGGGGGGGAGCAGTTCTTC. Protein sequence: CASSAGLAGGEQFF.

This clone has just one count. V gene TRBV7-2 combines with J gene TRBJ2-3, with 10 nucleotides matching TRBD2. The germline gives CDR1 SGHTA, CDR2 FQGNSA. Losses at the gene ends were 1 base for V and 1 base for J; bases not matched to a gene: 5. The CDR3 is 17 residues long. CDR3 protein: CASSLELAGDRTDTQYF. In DNA, the CDR3 is TGTGCCAGCAGCTTAGAGCTAGCGGGGGACCGCACAGATACGCAGTATTTT.

The rearrangement links TRBV18 to TRBJ2-7; 7 bases are a match to TRBD2. CDR3 size: 15 residues. Germline V gene lookup returns CDR1 KGHSH and CDR2 LQKENI. With 0 bases clipped from V and 0 bases from J, the junction kept 2 bases outside the gene matches. The CDR3, as DNA: TGTGCCAGCTCACCACCGGGAGGGGCCTCCTACGAGCAGTACTTC. This sequence encodes CASSPPGGASYEQYF. Full variable domain (outside the CDR3, taken from reference TRBV18 and TRBJ2-7): NAGVMQNPRHLVRRRGQEARLRCSPMKGHSHVYWYRQLPEEGLKFMVYLQKENIIDESGMPKERFSAEFPKEGPSILRIQQVVRGDSAAYFCASSPPGGASYEQYFGPGTRLTVT.